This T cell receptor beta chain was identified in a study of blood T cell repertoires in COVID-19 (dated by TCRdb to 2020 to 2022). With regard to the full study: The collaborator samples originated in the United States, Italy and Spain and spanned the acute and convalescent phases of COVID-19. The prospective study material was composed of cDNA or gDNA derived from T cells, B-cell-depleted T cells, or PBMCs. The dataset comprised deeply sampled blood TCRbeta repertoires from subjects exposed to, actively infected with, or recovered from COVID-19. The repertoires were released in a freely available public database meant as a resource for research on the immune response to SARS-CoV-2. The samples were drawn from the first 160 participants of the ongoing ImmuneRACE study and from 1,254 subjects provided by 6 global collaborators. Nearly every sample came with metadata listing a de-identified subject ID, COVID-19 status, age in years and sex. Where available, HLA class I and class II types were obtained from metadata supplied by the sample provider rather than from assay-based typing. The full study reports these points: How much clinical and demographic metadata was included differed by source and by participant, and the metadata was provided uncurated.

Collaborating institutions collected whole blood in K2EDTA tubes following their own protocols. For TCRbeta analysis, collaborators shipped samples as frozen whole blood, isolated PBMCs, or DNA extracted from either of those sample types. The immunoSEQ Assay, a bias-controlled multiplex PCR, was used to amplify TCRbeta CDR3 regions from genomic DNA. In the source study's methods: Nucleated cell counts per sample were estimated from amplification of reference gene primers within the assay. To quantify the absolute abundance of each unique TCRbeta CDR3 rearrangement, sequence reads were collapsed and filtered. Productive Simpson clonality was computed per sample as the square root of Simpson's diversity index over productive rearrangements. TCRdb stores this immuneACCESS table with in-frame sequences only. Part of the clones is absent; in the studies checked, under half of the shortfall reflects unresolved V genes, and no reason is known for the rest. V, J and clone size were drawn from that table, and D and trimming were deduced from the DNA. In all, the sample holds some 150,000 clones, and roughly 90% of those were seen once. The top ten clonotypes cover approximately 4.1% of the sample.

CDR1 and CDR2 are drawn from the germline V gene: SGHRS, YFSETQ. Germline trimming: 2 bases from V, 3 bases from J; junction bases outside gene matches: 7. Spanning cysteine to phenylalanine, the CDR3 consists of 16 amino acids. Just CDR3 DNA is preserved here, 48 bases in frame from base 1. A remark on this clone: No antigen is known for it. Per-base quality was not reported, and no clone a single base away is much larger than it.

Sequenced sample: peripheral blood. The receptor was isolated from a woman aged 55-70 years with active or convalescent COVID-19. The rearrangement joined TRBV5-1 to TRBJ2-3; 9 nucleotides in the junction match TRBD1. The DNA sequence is TGCGCCAGCAGCTTAAACACAGGGGGCGGGACAGATACGCAGTATTTT. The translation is CASSLNTGGGTDTQYF.